These 3 T cell receptor beta chains came from one sample sequenced in a study of cytomegalovirus exposure and HLA in healthy donors. The PCR had 60 Vbeta and 13 Jbeta primers. Using immunoSEQ multiplex PCR, the repertoire was profiled, and TCRdb retains in-frame clones only, with some absent. The sample holds 100,000 to 150,000 clones, roughly 82% seen once. The sequenced sample was PBMCs. These receptors were obtained from a woman in her sixties in good health and CMV-seropositive.

The gene calls are TRBV9 and TRBJ1-1; no definite D call. This CDR3 spans 15 amino acids. V lost 3 bases and J lost 0, with 12 bases in between. Looked up from germline, CDR1 is SGDLS and CDR2 is YYNGEE. CDR3 loop: CASSAQGGVNTEAFF. CDR3 DNA: TGTGCCAGCAGCGCCCAAGGAGGAGTGAACACTGAAGCTTTCTTT.

This chain links TRBV30 with TRBJ2-5, with D unclear. The ends were cut back, 5 bases at V and 2 bases at J, with 6 bases in the middle. CDR3 length: 11 amino acids. CDR1 GTSNPN and CDR2 SVGIG come from the germline V gene (reference sequence). In nucleotides, the CDR3 is TGTGCCTGGGCTAGACAAGAGACCCAGTACTTC. Its translation is CAWARQETQYF. The variable domain in full, completed from reference TRBV30 and TRBJ2-5, reads SQTIHQWPATLVQPVGSPLSLECTVEGTSNPNLYWYRQAAGRGLQLLFYSVGIGQISSEVPQNLSASRPQDRQFILSSKKLLLSDSGFYLCAWARQETQYFGPGTRLLVL.

This chain uses TRBV5-1 with TRBJ2-5, with D possibly matching TRBD1 (6 bases). The CDR3 extends over 13 amino acids. CDR1 is SGHRS, CDR2 YFSETQ, per germline. The V and J ends lost 5 bases and 2 bases respectively, with 10 bases between them. The chain's CDR3 is CASRDGQQETQYF. The DNA of the CDR3 is TGCGCCAGCAGAGATGGACAGCAAGAGACCCAGTACTTC.